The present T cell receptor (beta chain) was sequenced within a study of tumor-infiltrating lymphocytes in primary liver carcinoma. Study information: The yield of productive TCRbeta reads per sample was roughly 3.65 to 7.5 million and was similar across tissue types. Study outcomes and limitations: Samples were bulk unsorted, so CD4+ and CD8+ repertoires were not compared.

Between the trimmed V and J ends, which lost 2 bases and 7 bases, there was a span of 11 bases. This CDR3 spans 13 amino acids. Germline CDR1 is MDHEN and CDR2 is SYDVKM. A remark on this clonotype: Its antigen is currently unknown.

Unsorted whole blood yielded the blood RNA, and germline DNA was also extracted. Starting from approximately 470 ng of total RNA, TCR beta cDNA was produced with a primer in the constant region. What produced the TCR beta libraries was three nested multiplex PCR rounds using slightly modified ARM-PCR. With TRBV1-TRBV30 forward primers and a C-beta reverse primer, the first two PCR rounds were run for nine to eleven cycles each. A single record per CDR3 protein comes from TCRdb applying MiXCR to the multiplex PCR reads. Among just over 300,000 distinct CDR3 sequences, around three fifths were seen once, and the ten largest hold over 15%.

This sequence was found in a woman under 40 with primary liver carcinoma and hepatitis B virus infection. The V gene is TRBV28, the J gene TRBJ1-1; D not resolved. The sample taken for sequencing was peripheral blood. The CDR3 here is CASSLPLWDEAFF. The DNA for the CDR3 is TGTGCCAGCAGTTTACCCTTGTGGGATGAAGCTTTCTTT.